The clone carrying this T cell receptor beta chain was picked up a small number of times. Antigen: not known. The CDR3 has 11 amino acids. CDR1 and CDR2 (germline): SQVTM, ANQGSEA. V was trimmed by 7 bases and J by 7 bases, leaving 10 bases between them. Clones were read by immunoSEQ multiplex PCR, and TCRdb kept only the in-frame ones, dropping some. The sample holds 55,000 to 70,000 clones, over 75% seen once. The sample comes from a study of OX40 agonist ivuxolimab in advanced cancers. Overall study context: The group had a mean age of 60 years, ranged from 23 to 79, and was less than 85% male. General study points: By week 6 at 0.1 to 3.0 mg/kg, blood CD4+ and CD8+ T cells had expanded clonally.

Sampling of blood occurred at baseline, cycle 4 day 1, and cycle 7 day 1. This sequence joins TRBV29-1 and TRBJ2-2; D assignment may be TRBD1 or TRBD2 (7 bases each). This specimen consisted of CD4+ or CD8+ T cells sorted from blood, obtained in a trial of the OX40 agonist ivuxolimab. This receptor was obtained from an adult with an advanced solid tumor such as melanoma, head and neck, liver or kidney cancer. The DNA of the CDR3 is TGCAGCGGCAGGGGGGGCGGGGAGCTGTTTTTT. Its translation is CSGRGGGELFF.